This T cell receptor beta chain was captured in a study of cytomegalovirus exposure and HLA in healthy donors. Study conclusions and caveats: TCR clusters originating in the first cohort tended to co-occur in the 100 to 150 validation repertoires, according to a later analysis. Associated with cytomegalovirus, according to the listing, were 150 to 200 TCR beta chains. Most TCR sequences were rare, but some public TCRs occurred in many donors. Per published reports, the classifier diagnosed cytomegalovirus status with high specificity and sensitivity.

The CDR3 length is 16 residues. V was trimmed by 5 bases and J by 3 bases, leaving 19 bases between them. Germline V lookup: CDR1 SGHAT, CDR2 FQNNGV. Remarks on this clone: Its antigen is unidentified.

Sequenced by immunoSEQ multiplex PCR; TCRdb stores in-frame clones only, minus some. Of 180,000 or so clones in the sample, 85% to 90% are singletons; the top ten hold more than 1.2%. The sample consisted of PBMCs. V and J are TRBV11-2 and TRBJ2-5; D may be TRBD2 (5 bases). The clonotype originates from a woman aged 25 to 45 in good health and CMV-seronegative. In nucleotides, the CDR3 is TGTGCCAGCAGCGCCGCCAACCCGGGATTCAAAGAGACCCAGTACTTC. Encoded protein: CASSAANPGFKETQYF. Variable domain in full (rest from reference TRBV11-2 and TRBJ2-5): EAGVAQSPRYKIIEKRQSVAFWCNPISGHATLYWYQQILGQGPKLLIQFQNNGVVDDSQLPKDRFSAERLKGVDSTLKIQPAKLEDSAVYLCASSAANPGFKETQYFGPGTRLLVL.